This T cell receptor (beta chain) appears in the sequencing data of a study of human T cells and chemical hapten exposure. Described time point: patch test 2, 6 weeks after DPC sensitization. Indicated treatment: therapeutic diphenylcyclopropenone sensitization with weekly scalp DPC. CDR1 LNHNV and CDR2 YYDKDF come from the germline V gene (reference sequence). The CDR3 has 18 amino acids. V lost 3 bases to trimming and J lost 3 bases, with 18 bases between them. This clonotype was recorded a few times. TCRdb passed the RACE reads through MiXCR, listing each CDR3 protein once. The sample has approximately 80,000 distinct CDR3 sequences, more than 8.5% seen once; the top ten hold under 2.5%.

Sequenced here: whole blood, sampled in connection with sensitization to the hapten diphenylcyclopropenone (DPC). The source is a woman aged 25-40 years with alopecia areata. Some clones in this sample may be carry-over from other donors' samples. The chain recombines TRBV15 with TRBJ1-6; D gene uncertain. The CDR3 DNA reads TGTGCCACCAGCAGCGCGGGGAACGGGTGGGGCTATAATTCACCCCTCCACTTT. This gives the protein CATSSAGNGWGYNSPLHF. Based on the CDR3 plus reference TRBV15 and TRBJ1-6, the full variable domain is DAMVIQNPRYQVTQFGKPVTLSCSQTLNHNVMYWYQQKSSQAPKLLFHYYDKDFNNEADTPDNFQSRRPNTSFCFLDIRSPGLGDTAMYLCATSSAGNGWGYNSPLHFGNGTRLTVT.